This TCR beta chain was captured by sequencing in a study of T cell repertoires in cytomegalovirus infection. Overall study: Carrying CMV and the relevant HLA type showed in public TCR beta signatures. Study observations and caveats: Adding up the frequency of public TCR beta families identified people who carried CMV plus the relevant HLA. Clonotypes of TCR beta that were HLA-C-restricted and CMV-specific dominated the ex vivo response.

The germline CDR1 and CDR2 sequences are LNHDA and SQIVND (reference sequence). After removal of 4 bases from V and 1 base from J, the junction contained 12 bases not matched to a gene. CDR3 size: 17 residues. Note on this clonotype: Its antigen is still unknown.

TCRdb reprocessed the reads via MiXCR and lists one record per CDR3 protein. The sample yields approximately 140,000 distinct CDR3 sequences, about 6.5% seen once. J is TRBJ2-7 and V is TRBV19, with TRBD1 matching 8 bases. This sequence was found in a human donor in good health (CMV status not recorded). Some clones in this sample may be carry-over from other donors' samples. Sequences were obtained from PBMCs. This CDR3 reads CASSTLPRTGGSYEQYF. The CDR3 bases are TGTGCCAGTAGTACGCTGCCCCGCACAGGGGGATCCTACGAGCAGTACTTC.